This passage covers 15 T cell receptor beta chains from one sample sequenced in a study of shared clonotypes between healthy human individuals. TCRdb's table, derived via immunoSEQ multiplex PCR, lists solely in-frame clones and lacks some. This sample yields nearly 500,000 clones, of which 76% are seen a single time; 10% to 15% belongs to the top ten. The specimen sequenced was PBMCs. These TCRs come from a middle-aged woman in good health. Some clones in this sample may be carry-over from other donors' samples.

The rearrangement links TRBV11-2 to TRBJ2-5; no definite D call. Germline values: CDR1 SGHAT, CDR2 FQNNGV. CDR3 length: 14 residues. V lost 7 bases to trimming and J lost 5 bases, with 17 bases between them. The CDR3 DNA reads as TGTGCCAGCAAACCCGATCGTGGTGGCGAGACCCAGTACTTC. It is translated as CASKPDRGGETQYF.

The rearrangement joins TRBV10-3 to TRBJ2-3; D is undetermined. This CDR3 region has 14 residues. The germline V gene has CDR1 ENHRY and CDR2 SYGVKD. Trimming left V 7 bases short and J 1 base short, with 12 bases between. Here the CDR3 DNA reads TGTGCCATCAAATTTAGCAAGGGCACAGATACGCAGTATTTT. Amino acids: CAIKFSKGTDTQYF.

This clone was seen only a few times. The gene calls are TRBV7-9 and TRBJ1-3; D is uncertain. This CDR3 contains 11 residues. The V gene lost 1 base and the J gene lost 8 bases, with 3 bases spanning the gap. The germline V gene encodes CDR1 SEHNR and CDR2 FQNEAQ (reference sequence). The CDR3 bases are TGTGCCAGCAGCTTAGTGGACACCATATATTTT. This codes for CASSLVDTIYF.

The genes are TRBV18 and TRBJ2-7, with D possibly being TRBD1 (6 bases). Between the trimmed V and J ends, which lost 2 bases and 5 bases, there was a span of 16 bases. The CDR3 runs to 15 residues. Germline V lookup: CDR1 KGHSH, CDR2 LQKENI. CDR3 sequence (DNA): TGTGCCAGCTCACCAAATACAGGGTCAGCGGACGAGCAGTACTTC. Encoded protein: CASSPNTGSADEQYF.

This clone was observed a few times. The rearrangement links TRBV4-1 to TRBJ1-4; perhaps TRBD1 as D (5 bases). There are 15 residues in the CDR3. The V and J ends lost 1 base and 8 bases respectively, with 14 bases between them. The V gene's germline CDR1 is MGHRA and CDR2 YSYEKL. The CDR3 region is CASSQGGTLGEKLFF. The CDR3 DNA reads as TGCGCCAGCAGCCAAGGGGGGACCCTGGGGGAAAAACTGTTTTTT.

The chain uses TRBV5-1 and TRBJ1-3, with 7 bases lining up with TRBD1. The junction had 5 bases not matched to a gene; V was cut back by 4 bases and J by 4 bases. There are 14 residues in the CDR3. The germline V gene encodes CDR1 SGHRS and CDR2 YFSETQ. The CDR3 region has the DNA TGCGCCAGCAGCGAACAGGGGAACGGAAACACCATATATTTT. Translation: CASSEQGNGNTIYF.

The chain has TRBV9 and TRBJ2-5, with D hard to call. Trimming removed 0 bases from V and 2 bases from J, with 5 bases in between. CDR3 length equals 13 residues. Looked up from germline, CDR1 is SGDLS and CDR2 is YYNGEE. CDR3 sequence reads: CASSVGWQETQYF. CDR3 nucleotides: TGTGCCAGCAGCGTAGGGTGGCAAGAGACCCAGTACTTC.

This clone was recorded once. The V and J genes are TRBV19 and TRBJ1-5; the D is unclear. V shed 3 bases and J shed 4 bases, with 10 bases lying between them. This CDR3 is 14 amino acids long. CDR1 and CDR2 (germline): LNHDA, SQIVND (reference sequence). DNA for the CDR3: TGTGCCAGTAGTATTATTCAAAGGAATCAGCCCCAGCATTTT. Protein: CASSIIQRNQPQHF.

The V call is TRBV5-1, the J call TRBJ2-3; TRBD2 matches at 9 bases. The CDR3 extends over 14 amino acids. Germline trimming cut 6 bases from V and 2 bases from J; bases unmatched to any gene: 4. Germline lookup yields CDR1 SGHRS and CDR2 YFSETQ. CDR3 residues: CASTSSGATDTQYF. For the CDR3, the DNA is TGCGCCAGCACCTCTAGCGGGGCCACAGATACGCAGTATTTT.

CDR3 residues: CASSFLPYEQYF. DNA of the CDR3: TGTGCCAGCAGCTTCCTCCCCTACGAGCAGTACTTC. This chain connects TRBV11-2 to TRBJ2-7; D is unclear. With 3 bases removed from V and 2 bases from J, the gap between germline ends came to 5 bases. Germline V gene sequence: CDR1 SGHAT, CDR2 FQNNGV. The CDR3 is 12 residues long.

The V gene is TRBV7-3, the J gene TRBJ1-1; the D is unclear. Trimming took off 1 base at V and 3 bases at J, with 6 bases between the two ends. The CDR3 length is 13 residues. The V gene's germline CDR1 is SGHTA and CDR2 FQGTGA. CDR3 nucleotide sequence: TGTGCCAGCAGCTTAAAAGGAGACACTGAAGCTTTCTTT. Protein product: CASSLKGDTEAFF.

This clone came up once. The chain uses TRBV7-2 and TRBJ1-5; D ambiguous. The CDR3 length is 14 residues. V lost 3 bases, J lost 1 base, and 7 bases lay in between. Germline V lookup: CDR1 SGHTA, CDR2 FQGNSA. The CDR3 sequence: CASSLDLSNQPQHF. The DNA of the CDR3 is TGTGCCAGCAGCTTGGATCTCAGCAATCAGCCCCAGCATTTT.

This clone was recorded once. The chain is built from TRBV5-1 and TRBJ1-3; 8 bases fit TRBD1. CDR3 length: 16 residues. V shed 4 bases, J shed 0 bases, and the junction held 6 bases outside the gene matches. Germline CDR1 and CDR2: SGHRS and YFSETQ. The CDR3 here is CASSVGDRSSGNTIYF. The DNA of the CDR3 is TGCGCCAGCAGCGTCGGGGACAGGTCCTCTGGAAACACCATATATTTT.

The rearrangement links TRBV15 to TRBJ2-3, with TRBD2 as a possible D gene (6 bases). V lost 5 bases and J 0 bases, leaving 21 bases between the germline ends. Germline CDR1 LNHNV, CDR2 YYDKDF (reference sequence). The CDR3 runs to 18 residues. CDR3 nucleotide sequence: TGTGCCACCAGCCCGATCATTTTGGGTAGCGGTAGCACAGATACGCAGTATTTT. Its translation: CATSPIILGSGSTDTQYF.

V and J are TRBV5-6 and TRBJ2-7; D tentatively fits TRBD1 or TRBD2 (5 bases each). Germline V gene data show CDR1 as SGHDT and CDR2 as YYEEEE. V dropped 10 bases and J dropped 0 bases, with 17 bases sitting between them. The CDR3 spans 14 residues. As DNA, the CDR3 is TGTGCCGCGAGGGCATGGGGGAGCTCCTACGAGCAGTACTTC. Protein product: CAARAWGSSYEQYF.